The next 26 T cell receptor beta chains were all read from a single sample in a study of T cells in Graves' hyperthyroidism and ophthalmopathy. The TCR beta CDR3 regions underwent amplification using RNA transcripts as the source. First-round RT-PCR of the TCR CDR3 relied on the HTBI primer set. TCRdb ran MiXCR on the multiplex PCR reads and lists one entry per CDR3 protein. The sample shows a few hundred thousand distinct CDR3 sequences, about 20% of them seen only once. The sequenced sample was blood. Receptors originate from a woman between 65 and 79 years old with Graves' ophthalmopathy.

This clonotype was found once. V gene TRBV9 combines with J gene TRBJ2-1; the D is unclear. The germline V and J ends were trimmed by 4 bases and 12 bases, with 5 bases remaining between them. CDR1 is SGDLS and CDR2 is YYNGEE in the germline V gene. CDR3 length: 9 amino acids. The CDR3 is CASSFGQFF. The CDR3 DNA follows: TGTGCCAGCAGCTTTGGGCAGTTCTTC.

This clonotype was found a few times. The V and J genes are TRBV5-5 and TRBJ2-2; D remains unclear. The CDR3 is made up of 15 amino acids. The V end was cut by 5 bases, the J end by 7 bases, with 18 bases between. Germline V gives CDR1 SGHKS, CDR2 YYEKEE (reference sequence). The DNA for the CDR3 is TGTGCCAGCAGACAGTCTTGGGCGGTTGACGGGGAGCTGTTTTTT. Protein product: CASRQSWAVDGELFF.

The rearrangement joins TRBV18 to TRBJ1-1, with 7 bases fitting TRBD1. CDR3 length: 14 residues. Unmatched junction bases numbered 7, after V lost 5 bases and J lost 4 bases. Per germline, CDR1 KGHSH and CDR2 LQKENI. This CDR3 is CASSSLQGSTEAFF. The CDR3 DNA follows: TGTGCCAGCTCATCGTTACAGGGGTCCACTGAAGCTTTCTTT.

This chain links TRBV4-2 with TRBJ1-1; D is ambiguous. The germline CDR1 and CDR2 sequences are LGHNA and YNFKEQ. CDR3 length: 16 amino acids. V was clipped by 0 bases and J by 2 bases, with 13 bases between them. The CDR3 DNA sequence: TGTGCCAGCAGCCAAGAACGAGTGCAATCTAACACTGAAGCTTTCTTT. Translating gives CASSQERVQSNTEAFF.

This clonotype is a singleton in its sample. This CDR3 is CASSPGQIAGELFF. CDR3 bases: TGTGCCAGCAGCCCAGGACAGATAGCAGGGGAGCTGTTTTTT. The V and J genes are TRBV11-3 and TRBJ2-2; a weak D match, TRBD1 (6 bases). Trimming took off 5 bases at V and 8 bases at J, with 15 bases between the two ends. CDR3 length: 14 amino acids. Looked up from germline, CDR1 is SGHNT and CDR2 is YENEEA.

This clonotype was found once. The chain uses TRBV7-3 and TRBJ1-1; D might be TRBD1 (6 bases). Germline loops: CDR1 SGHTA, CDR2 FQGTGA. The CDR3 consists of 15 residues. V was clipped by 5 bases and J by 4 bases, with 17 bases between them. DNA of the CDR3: TGTGCCAGCAGCCCACGGTCACAGGGCCTCACTGAAGCTTTCTTT. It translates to CASSPRSQGLTEAFF.

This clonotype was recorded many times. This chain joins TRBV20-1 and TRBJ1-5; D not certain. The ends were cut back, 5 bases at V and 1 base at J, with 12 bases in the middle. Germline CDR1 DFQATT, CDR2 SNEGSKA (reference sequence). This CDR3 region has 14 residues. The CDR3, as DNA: TGCAGTGCTTCGACTAGCGGAAGCAATCAGCCCCAGCATTTT. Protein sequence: CSASTSGSNQPQHF.

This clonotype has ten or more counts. The CDR3 nucleotides are TGCAGTGCTATCGGGGCGGCCACCCCCACCCTCCACTTT. It yields the protein CSAIGAATPTLHF. The rearrangement joins TRBV20-1 to TRBJ1-6; D might be TRBD1 (5 bases). Germline CDR1 and CDR2: DFQATT and SNEGSKA (reference sequence). The ends were cut back, 4 bases at V and 14 bases at J, with 18 bases in the middle. This CDR3 region has 13 residues.

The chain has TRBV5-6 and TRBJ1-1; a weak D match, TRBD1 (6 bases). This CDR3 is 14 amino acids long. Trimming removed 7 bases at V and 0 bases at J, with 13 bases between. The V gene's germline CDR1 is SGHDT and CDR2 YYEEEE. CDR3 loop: CASCPQGMNTEAFF. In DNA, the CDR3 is TGTGCCAGCTGTCCTCAGGGGATGAACACTGAAGCTTTCTTT.

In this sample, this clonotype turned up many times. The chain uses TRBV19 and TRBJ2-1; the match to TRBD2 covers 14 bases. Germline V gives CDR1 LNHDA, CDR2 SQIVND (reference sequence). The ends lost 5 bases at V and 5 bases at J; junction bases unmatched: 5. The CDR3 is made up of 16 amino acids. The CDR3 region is CASSVGLAGVHNEQFF. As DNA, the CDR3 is TGTGCCAGTAGTGTGGGACTAGCGGGAGTCCACAATGAGCAGTTCTTC. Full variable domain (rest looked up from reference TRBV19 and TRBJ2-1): DGGITQSPKYLFRKEGQNVTLSCEQNLNHDAMYWYRQDPGQGLRLIYYSQIVNDFQKGDIAEGYSVSREKKESFPLTVTSAQKNPTAFYLCASSVGLAGVHNEQFFGPGTRLTVL.

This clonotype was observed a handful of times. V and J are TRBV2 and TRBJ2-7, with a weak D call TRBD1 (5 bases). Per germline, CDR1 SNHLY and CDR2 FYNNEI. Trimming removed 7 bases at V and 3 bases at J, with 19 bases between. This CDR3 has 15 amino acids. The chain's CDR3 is CASTKLRQSIYEQYF. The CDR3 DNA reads TGTGCCAGCACCAAACTTCGACAGTCGATCTACGAGCAGTACTTC.

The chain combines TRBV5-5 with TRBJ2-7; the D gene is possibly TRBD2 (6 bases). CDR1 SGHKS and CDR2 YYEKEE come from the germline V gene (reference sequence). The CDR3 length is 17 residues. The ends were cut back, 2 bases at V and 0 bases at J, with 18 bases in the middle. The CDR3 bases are TGTGCCAGCAGCTTTCTTCTAGCGTGGGAGTTCTCCTACGAGCAGTACTTC. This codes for CASSFLLAWEFSYEQYF.

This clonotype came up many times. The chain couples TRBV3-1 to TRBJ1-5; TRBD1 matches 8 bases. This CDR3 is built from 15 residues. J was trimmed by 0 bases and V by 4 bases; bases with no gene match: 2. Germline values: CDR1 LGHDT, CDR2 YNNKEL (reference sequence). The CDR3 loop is CASSLGQDSNQPQHF. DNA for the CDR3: TGTGCCAGCAGCCTGGGACAGGATAGCAATCAGCCCCAGCATTTT.

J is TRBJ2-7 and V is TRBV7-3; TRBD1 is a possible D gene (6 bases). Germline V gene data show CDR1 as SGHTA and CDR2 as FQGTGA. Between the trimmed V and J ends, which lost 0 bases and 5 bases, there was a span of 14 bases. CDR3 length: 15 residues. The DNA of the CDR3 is TGTGCCAGCAGCTTAACGGCTACAGGGAGACACGAGCAGTACTTC. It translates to CASSLTATGRHEQYF. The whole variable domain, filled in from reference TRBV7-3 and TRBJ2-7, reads GAGVSQTPSNKVTEKGKYVELRCDPISGHTALYWYRQSLGQGPEFLIYFQGTGAADDSGLPNDRFFAVRPEGSVSTLKIQRTERGDSAVYLCASSLTATGRHEQYFGPGTRLTVT.

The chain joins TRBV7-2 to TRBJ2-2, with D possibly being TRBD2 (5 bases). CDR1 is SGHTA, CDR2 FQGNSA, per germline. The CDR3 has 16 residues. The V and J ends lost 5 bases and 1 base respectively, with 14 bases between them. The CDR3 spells CASSRRETGNTGELFF. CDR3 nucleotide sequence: TGTGCCAGCAGCCGAAGGGAGACGGGGAACACCGGGGAGCTGTTTTTT. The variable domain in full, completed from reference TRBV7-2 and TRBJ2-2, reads GAGVSQSPSNKVTEKGKDVELRCDPISGHTALYWYRQSLGQGLEFLIYFQGNSAPDKSGLPSDRFSAERTGGSVSTLTIQRTQQEDSAVYLCASSRRETGNTGELFFGEGSRLTVL.

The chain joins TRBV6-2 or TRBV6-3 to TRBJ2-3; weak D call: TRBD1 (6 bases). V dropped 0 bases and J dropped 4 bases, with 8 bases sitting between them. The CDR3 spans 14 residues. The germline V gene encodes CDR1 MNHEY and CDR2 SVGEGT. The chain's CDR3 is CASSYSQGSDTQYF. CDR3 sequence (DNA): TGTGCCAGCAGTTACTCGCAGGGGTCAGATACGCAGTATTTT.

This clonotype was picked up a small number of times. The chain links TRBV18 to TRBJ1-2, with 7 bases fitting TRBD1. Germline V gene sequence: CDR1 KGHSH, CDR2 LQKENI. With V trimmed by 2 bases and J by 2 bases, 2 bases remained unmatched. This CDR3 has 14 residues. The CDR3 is CASSPKQGNYGYTF. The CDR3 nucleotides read TGTGCCAGCTCACCAAAACAGGGGAACTATGGCTACACCTTC.

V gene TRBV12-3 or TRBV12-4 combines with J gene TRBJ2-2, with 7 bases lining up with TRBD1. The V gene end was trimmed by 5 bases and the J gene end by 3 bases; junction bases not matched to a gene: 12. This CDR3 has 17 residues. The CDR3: CASSDLTGVGDTGELFF. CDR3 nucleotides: TGTGCCAGCAGTGATTTAACAGGGGTTGGGGACACCGGGGAGCTGTTTTTT.

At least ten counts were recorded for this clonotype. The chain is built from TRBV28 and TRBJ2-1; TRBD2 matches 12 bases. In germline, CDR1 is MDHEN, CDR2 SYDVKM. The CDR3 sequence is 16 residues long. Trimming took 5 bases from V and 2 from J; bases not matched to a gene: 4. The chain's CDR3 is CASSRLAGDPYNEQFF. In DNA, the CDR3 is TGTGCCAGCAGTCGACTAGCGGGAGACCCCTACAATGAGCAGTTCTTC. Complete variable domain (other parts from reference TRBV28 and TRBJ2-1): DVKVTQSSRYLVKRTGEKVFLECVQDMDHENMFWYRQDPGLGLRLIYFSYDVKMKEKGDIPEGYSVSREKKERFSLILESASTNQTSMYLCASSRLAGDPYNEQFFGPGTRLTVL.

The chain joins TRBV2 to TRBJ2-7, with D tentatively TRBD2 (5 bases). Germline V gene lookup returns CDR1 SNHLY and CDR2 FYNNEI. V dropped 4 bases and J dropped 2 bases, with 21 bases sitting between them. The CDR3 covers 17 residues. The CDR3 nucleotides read TGTGCCAGCAGTGCCGGAACGGGGTTAACGCCGACCTACGAGCAGTACTTC. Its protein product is CASSAGTGLTPTYEQYF.

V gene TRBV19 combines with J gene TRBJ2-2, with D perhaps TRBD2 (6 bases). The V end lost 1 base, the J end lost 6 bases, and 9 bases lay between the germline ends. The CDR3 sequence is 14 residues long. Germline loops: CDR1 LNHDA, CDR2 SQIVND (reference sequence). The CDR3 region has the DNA TGTGCCAGTAGTATAGGGAGGGGCGCCGGGGAGCTGTTTTTT. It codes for CASSIGRGAGELFF.

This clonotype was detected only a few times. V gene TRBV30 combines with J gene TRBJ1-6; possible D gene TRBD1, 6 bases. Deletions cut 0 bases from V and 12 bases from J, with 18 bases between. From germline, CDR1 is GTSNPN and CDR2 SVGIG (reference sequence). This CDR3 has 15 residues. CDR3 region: CAWSVPRLGGVPLHF. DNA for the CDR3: TGTGCCTGGAGTGTACCCCGCCTAGGGGGTGTACCCCTCCACTTT.

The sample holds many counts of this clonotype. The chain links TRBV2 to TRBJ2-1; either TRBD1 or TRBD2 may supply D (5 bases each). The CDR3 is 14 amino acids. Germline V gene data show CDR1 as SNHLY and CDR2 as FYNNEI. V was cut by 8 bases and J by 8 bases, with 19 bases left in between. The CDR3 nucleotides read TGTGCCAGCGGGCTGGGACCACTTATGTATGAGCAGTTCTTC. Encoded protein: CASGLGPLMYEQFF.

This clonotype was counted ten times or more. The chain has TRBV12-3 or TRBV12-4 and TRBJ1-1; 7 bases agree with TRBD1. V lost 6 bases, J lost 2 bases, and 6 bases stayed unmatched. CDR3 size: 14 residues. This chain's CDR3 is CASRHRGGNTEAFF. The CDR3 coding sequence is TGTGCCAGCAGGCACAGGGGAGGAAACACTGAAGCTTTCTTT.

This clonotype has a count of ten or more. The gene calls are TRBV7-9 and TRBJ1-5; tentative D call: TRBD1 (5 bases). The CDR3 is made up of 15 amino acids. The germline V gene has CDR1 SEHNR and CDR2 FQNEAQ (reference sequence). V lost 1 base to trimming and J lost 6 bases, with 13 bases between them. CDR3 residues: CASSLVGGISQPQHF. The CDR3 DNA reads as TGTGCCAGCAGCTTAGTGGGGGGTATCAGTCAGCCCCAGCATTTT.

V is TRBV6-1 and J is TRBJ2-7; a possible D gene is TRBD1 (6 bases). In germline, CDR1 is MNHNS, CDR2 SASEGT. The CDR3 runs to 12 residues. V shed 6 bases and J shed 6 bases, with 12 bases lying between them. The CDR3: CASSFTGFEQYF. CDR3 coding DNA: TGTGCCAGCAGCTTTACAGGGTTCGAGCAGTACTTC.